This record looks at one T cell receptor beta chain sequence and its context. This sample stems from a study of T cell responses to AZD1222 COVID-19 vaccine. Profiled with immunoSEQ multiplex PCR; TCRdb holds only in-frame clones, not every one. The sample holds roughly 55,000 clones; roughly 90% are singletons and the top ten take 2%. This CDR3 is 13 amino acids long. The germline V gene encodes CDR1 SNHLY and CDR2 FYNNEI. Trimming cost V 2 bases and J 3 bases, with 6 bases left between them. Specimen: peripheral blood, collected on day 0 of AZD1222 vaccination. The rearrangement uses TRBV2 and TRBJ2-3; D is unclear. This receptor was taken from an adult in good health. CDR3 coding DNA: TGTGCCAGCAGTGAATATAGGACAGATACGCAGTATTTT. Its protein product is CASSEYRTDTQYF.